This record looks at one TCR beta chain sequence and its context. Its antigen remains unknown. In germline, CDR1 is SGHAT, CDR2 FQNNGV. Trimming shortened V by 3 bases and J by 1 base, and 3 bases separated the two germline ends. The CDR3 sequence is 13 residues long. Histologic diagnosis was independently verified by two lung pathologists. This record belongs to a study of immune evolution from preneoplasia to lung adenocarcinoma. Broader study findings: Top clone frequencies peaked in normal lung, apparently declining through invasive adenocarcinoma. Normal lung had highest clonality; later lesions appeared denser, more diverse.

Clones were read by immunoSEQ multiplex PCR, and TCRdb kept only the in-frame ones, dropping some. Altogether about 5,800 clones are present, about 76% being singletons, with the ten largest covering less than 25%. This sequence joins TRBV11-2 and TRBJ2-2; D gene ambiguous. The material sequenced was FFPE adjacent normal lung tissue. The sequence was collected from a person aged 60-79 years with lung adenocarcinoma. Here the CDR3 DNA reads TGTGCCAGCAGCTTTTTGAACACCGGGGAGCTGTTTTTT. Residues: CASSFLNTGELFF.